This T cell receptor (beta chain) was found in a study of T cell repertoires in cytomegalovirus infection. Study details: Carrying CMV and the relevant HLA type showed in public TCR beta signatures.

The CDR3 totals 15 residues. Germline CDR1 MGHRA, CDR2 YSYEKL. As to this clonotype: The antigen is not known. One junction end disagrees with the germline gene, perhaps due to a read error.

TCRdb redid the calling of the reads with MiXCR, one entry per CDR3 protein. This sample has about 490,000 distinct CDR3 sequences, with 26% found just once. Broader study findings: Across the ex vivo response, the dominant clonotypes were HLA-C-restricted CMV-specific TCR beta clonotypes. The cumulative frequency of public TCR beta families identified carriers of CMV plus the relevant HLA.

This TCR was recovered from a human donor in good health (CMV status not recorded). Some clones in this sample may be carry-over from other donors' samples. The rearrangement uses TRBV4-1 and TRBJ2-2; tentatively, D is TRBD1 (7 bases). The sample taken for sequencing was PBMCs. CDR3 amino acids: CASSPRGEVPGELFF. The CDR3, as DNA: TGTGCCAGCAGCCCCAGGGGGGAGGTCCCCGGGGAGCTGTTTTTT.